The 29 T cell receptor beta chains below were found in one sample sequenced in a study of yellow fever vaccine responses in identical twins. MiXCR, run by TCRdb on the RT-PCR reads, gives a single entry per CDR3 protein. The data hold more than 2,500 distinct CDR3 sequences, with roughly 87% observed a single time. The source was T cells from blood (PBMCs), unsorted or a sorted subset (not recorded which), collected before or after yellow fever vaccination (not recorded which). Receptors originate from a woman aged 18-29 years who received the yellow fever vaccine.

The chain employs TRBV11-1 and TRBJ2-1; the D gene is possibly TRBD1 (5 bases). V was trimmed by 3 bases and J by 10 bases, leaving 16 bases between them. Germline CDR1 reads SGHAT; CDR2 reads FQDESV (reference sequence). The length of the CDR3 is 14 residues. CDR3 coding DNA: TGTGCCAGCAGCTTGGGGCAGGTTGGGGTAGAGCAGTTCTTC. Amino acids: CASSLGQVGVEQFF.

The chain recombines TRBV18 with TRBJ2-3, with no clear D. The CDR3 has 12 residues. Germline V gene sequence: CDR1 KGHSH, CDR2 LQKENI. V was pared by 3 bases and J by 2 bases, with 3 bases between. The CDR3 protein is CASSPDTDTQYF. The CDR3 nucleotides read TGTGCCAGCTCACCCGACACAGATACGCAGTATTTT.

This clonotype was detected a few times. The chain carries TRBV10-3 and TRBJ1-2, with 7 positions matching TRBD1. This CDR3 comprises 14 residues. The V and J ends lost 2 bases and 8 bases, in that order; junction bases with no gene match: 8. Germline assignment: CDR1 ENHRY and CDR2 SYGVKD. CDR3: CAISEKGGGDGYTF. The CDR3 nucleotides are TGTGCCATCAGTGAGAAAGGGGGCGGGGACGGCTACACCTTC.

A single count supports this clonotype. The chain has TRBV29-1 and TRBJ2-1; D gene uncertain. The germline V and J ends were trimmed by 5 bases and 4 bases, with 18 bases remaining between them. Germline lookup yields CDR1 SQVTM and CDR2 ANQGSEA. CDR3 size: 15 residues. In DNA form, the CDR3 reads TGCAGCGTTCGCAGTCAAGGCATACGGTACAATGAGCAGTTCTTC. This codes for CSVRSQGIRYNEQFF.

The chain carries TRBV29-1 and TRBJ2-1; D might be TRBD1 (6 bases). Germline V gene data show CDR1 as SQVTM and CDR2 as ANQGSEA. This CDR3 is built from 15 residues. The V end was cut by 1 base, the J end by 7 bases, with 17 bases between. CDR3 sequence (DNA): TGCAGCGTTGAAGGGGGGCAGGGGATGGTGAATGAGCAGTTCTTC. Amino acid sequence: CSVEGGQGMVNEQFF.

This clonotype was seen a few times. The rearrangement joins TRBV23-1 to TRBJ1-2; no clear D gene. TRBV23-1 is placed among ORFs of uncertain function. This CDR3 is built from 15 residues. The V end lost 0 bases, the J end lost 1 base, and 9 bases lay between the germline ends. The CDR3 is CASSQSLQVNYGYTF. The CDR3, as DNA: TGCGCCAGCAGTCAATCCCTCCAGGTTAACTATGGCTACACCTTC.

This clonotype was seen just once. The CDR3 sequence is CASKRGCANFWTQYF. CDR3 nucleotides: TGTGCCAGCAAAAGGGGGTGTGCGAATTTTTGGACCCAGTACTTC. V usage is TRBV21-1 and J usage is TRBJ2-5; the DNA was not compared with TRBD1, the D call given in the table. TRBV21-1 is flagged as a pseudogene. The CDR3 is 15 amino acids.

The chain recombines TRBV12-3 or TRBV12-4 with TRBJ2-5, with D perhaps TRBD2 (5 bases). The CDR3 consists of 17 residues. Trimming removed 2 bases from V and 2 bases from J, with 18 bases in between. DNA for the CDR3: TGTGCCAGCAGTTTAACCCCCCCCCCGGGCGGGCAAGAGACCCAGTACTTC. It encodes CASSLTPPPGGQETQYF.

The chain links TRBV27 to TRBJ1-1, with 8 bases that match TRBD1. V trimming: 3 bases; J trimming: 4 bases; junction bases outside the gene matches: 10. Germline values: CDR1 MNHEY, CDR2 SMNVEV (reference sequence). This CDR3 region has 16 residues. This chain's CDR3 is CASSFSAGGRFTEAFF. The CDR3 coding sequence is TGTGCCAGCAGTTTTTCGGCAGGGGGCCGTTTCACTGAAGCTTTCTTT.

This clonotype was seen once. The chain combines TRBV11-3 with TRBJ2-5; 7 bases are a match to TRBD2. This CDR3 is built from 15 residues. The junction had 10 bases not matched to a gene; V was cut back by 4 bases and J by 5 bases. Germline loops: CDR1 SGHNT, CDR2 YENEEA. The DNA for the CDR3 is TGTGCCAGCAGCTCCCCCCGGGGGGTTGGGGAGACCCAGTACTTC. Its protein product is CASSSPRGVGETQYF.

V and J are TRBV29-1 and TRBJ2-5, with 7 bases that match TRBD2. V lost 4 bases and J lost 9; bases outside the gene matches: 14. The CDR3 is made up of 14 amino acids. The germline V gene has CDR1 SQVTM and CDR2 ANQGSEA. Here the CDR3 reads CSVVPSGSPRAQYF. The CDR3 DNA reads as TGCAGCGTTGTCCCTAGCGGAAGCCCACGGGCCCAGTACTTC.

V is TRBV10-1 and J is TRBJ2-1; TRBD2 matches 10 bases. The CDR3 is 15 residues long. The J segment lost 2 bases and the V segment lost 3 bases, leaving 1 base of the junction unmatched. Looked up from germline, CDR1 is WNHNN and CDR2 is SYGVQD (reference sequence). The CDR3 loop is CASSDLAGAYNEQFF. CDR3 bases: TGCGCCAGCAGTGACCTAGCGGGAGCCTACAATGAGCAGTTCTTC.

The chain recombines TRBV3-1 with TRBJ2-5; 9 bases are a match to TRBD1. CDR1 and CDR2 (germline): LGHDT, YNNKEL (reference sequence). The CDR3 sequence is 15 residues long. After removal of 1 base from V and 5 bases from J, the junction contained 5 bases not matched to a gene. CDR3 nucleotide sequence: TGTGCCAGCAGCCAAGCCCGGACAGGGGACGAGACCCAGTACTTC. This encodes CASSQARTGDETQYF.

This clonotype was counted once. This chain connects TRBV5-1 to TRBJ2-3; D is unresolved. The CDR3 contains 16 residues. Trimming stripped 4 bases from V and 2 bases from J, with 17 bases between. The germline gives CDR1 SGHRS, CDR2 YFSETQ. In nucleotides, the CDR3 is TGCGCCAGCAGCCAAGCTACCGATTTAAACACAGATACGCAGTATTTT. Amino acid sequence: CASSQATDLNTDTQYF.

The chain joins TRBV30 to TRBJ1-2, with 9 bases identical to TRBD1. Germline CDR1 reads GTSNPN; CDR2 reads SVGIG (reference sequence). This CDR3 has 17 residues. The ends lost 4 bases at V and 4 bases at J; junction bases unmatched: 16. The CDR3 sequence is CAWTGRQGESSTYGYTF. CDR3 coding DNA: TGTGCCTGGACAGGGAGACAGGGGGAATCCTCAACCTATGGCTACACCTTC.

The CDR3 sequence is CASSKGDGNTIYF. Here the CDR3 DNA reads TGTGCCAGCAGTAAGGGGGATGGAAACACCATATATTTT. The rearrangement joins TRBV11-2 to TRBJ1-3, with a possible D match to TRBD1 (6 bases). This CDR3 comprises 13 residues. Germline V gene lookup returns CDR1 SGHAT and CDR2 FQNNGV. Trimming took 6 bases from V and 3 from J, leaving 9 bases between them.

The chain couples TRBV19 to TRBJ2-3; TRBD1 aligns across 7 bases. Trimming cost V 6 bases and J 8 bases; bases outside gene matches: 2. Germline CDR1 reads LNHDA; CDR2 reads SQIVND (reference sequence). This CDR3 comprises 11 residues. In DNA, the CDR3 is TGTGCCAGTAGGGGACAGACTACGCAGTATTTT. It yields the protein CASRGQTTQYF. Filled out from reference TRBV19 and TRBJ2-3, the complete variable domain reads DGGITQSPKYLFRKEGQNVTLSCEQNLNHDAMYWYRQDPGQGLRLIYYSQIVNDFQKGDIAEGYSVSREKKESFPLTVTSAQKNPTAFYLCASRGQTTQYFGPGTRLTVL.

The J gene is TRBJ2-1, the V gene TRBV11-3, with D possibly TRBD1 on 7 matching bases. The CDR3 consists of 15 residues. The germline CDR1 and CDR2 sequences are SGHNT and YENEEA. V lost 3 bases and J lost 6, with 15 bases in between. CDR3 nucleotides: TGTGCCAGCAGCTTTTCTTCAGGGGGGCGCAATGAGCAGTTCTTC. Amino acids: CASSFSSGGRNEQFF.

This sequence joins TRBV18 and TRBJ2-7; 7 bases agree with TRBD2. From germline, CDR1 is KGHSH and CDR2 LQKENI. Trimming at V came to 3 bases and at J to 7 bases, leaving 12 bases not matched to a gene. This CDR3 has 15 amino acids. The CDR3 protein is CASSPPGRGSGEQYF. CDR3 nucleotide sequence: TGTGCCAGCTCACCCCCAGGGAGGGGTTCTGGTGAGCAGTACTTC. The complete variable domain, with remaining parts taken from reference TRBV18 and TRBJ2-7, reads NAGVMQNPRHLVRRRGQEARLRCSPMKGHSHVYWYRQLPEEGLKFMVYLQKENIIDESGMPKERFSAEFPKEGPSILRIQQVVRGDSAAYFCASSPPGRGSGEQYFGPGTRLTVT.

The sample holds a few counts of this clonotype. The chain uses TRBV5-6 and TRBJ1-1; possibly TRBD1 for D (6 bases). Trimming left V 0 bases short and J 6 bases short, with 18 bases between. This CDR3 is built from 16 residues. CDR1 and CDR2 from the germline V gene are SGHDT and YYEEEE. CDR3 coding DNA: TGTGCCAGCAGCTTGGTGGGGGGGACAACGAGCGCTGAAGCTTTCTTT. As protein: CASSLVGGTTSAEAFF.

This chain joins TRBV11-3 and TRBJ2-5; D is perhaps TRBD1 (5 bases). The CDR3 extends over 14 amino acids. CDR1 and CDR2 (germline): SGHNT, YENEEA. Deletions cut 1 base from V and 2 bases from J, with 8 bases between. CDR3 coding DNA: TGTGCCAGCAGCTTAGTACAGGCTCAAGAGACCCAGTACTTC. This sequence encodes CASSLVQAQETQYF.

The chain is built from TRBV25-1 and TRBJ2-7; possible D gene TRBD1, 6 bases. The CDR3 is 11 amino acids. Trimming left V 10 bases short and J 2 bases short, with 9 bases between. Germline V CDR1 and CDR2: MGHDK, SYGVNS. CDR3 sequence (DNA): TGTGCCACACGACAGGCCTACGAGCAGTACTTC. As protein: CATRQAYEQYF.

The chain carries TRBV11-1 and TRBJ1-4, with 11 bases identical to TRBD1. There are 17 residues in the CDR3. Unmatched junction bases numbered 10, after V lost 3 bases and J lost 7 bases. Germline V gene data show CDR1 as SGHAT and CDR2 as FQDESV (reference sequence). Here the CDR3 reads CASSLNPPGTGGEKLFF. As DNA, the CDR3 is TGTGCCAGCAGCTTGAACCCCCCCGGGACAGGGGGTGAAAAACTGTTTTTT.

The chain links TRBV11-3 to TRBJ2-4; maybe TRBD1 (5 bases). The germline V gene encodes CDR1 SGHNT and CDR2 YENEEA. Trimming cost V 3 bases and J 10 bases, with 19 bases left between them. The CDR3 has 15 residues. In DNA, the CDR3 is TGTGCCAGCAGCTTCAGGACCTCCCAGGGTTTAATTCAGTACTTC. Translating it yields CASSFRTSQGLIQYF.

This chain uses TRBV11-2 with TRBJ2-1; perhaps TRBD2 as D (6 bases). Per the germline V gene, CDR1 is SGHAT and CDR2 is FQNNGV. The CDR3 covers 17 residues. V lost 5 bases to trimming and J lost 2 bases, with 19 bases between them. CDR3 bases: TGTGCCAGCAGCGACTCACTACTAGCACGACCCTACAATGAGCAGTTCTTC. It specifies CASSDSLLARPYNEQFF. Using reference TRBV11-2 and TRBJ2-1 for the parts outside the CDR3, the full variable domain is EAGVAQSPRYKIIEKRQSVAFWCNPISGHATLYWYQQILGQGPKLLIQFQNNGVVDDSQLPKDRFSAERLKGVDSTLKIQPAKLEDSAVYLCASSDSLLARPYNEQFFGPGTRLTVL.

V usage is TRBV6-1 and J usage is TRBJ2-3, with 7 positions matching TRBD1. The J segment lost 2 bases and the V segment lost 9 bases, leaving 17 bases of the junction unmatched. The CDR3 is made up of 17 amino acids. Germline assignment: CDR1 MNHNS and CDR2 SASEGT. The CDR3 DNA reads TGTGCCAGTAGCAGTGGACAGGTCTTACAGCACACAGATACGCAGTATTTT. Translated, it gives CASSSGQVLQHTDTQYF.

Written as DNA, the CDR3 is TGTGCCAGCAGCTTAGAAATGGCGGACCCGTGGCAGTACTTC. Amino acid sequence: CASSLEMADPWQYF. The chain carries TRBV11-2 and TRBJ2-7, with D unclear. Germline V gene lookup returns CDR1 SGHAT and CDR2 FQNNGV. This CDR3 comprises 14 residues. Trimming pared 0 bases from V and 9 bases from J, leaving 15 bases between.

V is TRBV20-1 and J is TRBJ2-7; D gene ambiguous. CDR1 is DFQATT and CDR2 is SNEGSKA in the germline V gene (reference sequence). The V gene lost 1 base and the J gene lost 7 bases, with 5 bases spanning the gap. The CDR3 runs to 10 residues. The CDR3 region is CSARGREQYF. The CDR3 DNA sequence: TGCAGTGCTAGAGGAAGAGAGCAGTACTTC.

The V and J genes are TRBV11-2 and TRBJ2-1; a weak D match, TRBD1 (6 bases). Per germline, CDR1 SGHAT and CDR2 FQNNGV. The CDR3 has 15 residues. The ends were cut back, 5 bases at V and 6 bases at J, with 17 bases in the middle. CDR3 in DNA: TGTGCCAGCAGCCCGCGCCGGACAGTTAGCAATGAGCAGTTCTTC. This codes for CASSPRRTVSNEQFF.